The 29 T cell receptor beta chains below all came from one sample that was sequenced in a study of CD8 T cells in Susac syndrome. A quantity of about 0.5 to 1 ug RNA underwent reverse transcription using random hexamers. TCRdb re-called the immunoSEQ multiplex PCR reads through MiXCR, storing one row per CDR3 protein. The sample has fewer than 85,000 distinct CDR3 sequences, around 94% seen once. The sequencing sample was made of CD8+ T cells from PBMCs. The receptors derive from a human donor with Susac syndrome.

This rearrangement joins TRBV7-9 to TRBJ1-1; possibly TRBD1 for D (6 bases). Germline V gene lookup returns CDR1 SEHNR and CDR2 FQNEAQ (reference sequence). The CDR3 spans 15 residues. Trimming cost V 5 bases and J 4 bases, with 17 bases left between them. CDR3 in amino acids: CASSRSDSGGTEAFF. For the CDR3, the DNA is TGTGCCAGCAGCCGTTCGGACAGTGGGGGCACTGAAGCTTTCTTT.

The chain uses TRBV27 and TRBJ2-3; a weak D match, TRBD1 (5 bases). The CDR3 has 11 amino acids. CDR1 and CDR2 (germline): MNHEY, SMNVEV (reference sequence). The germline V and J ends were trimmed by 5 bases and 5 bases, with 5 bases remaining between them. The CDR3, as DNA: TGTGCCAGCAGTCAGGGAGATACGCAGTATTTT. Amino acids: CASSQGDTQYF.

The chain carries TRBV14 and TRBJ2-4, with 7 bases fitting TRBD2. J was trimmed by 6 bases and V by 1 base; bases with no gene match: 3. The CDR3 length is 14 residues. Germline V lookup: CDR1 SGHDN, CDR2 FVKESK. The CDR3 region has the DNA TGTGCCAGCAGCCAAGTGGGGAGGGTAAACATTCAGTACTTC. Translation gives CASSQVGRVNIQYF. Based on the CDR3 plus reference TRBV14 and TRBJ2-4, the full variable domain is EAGVTQFPSHSVIEKGQTVTLRCDPISGHDNLYWYRRVMGKEIKFLLHFVKESKQDESGMPNNRFLAERTGGTYSTLKVQPAELEDSGVYFCASSQVGRVNIQYFGAGTRLSVL.

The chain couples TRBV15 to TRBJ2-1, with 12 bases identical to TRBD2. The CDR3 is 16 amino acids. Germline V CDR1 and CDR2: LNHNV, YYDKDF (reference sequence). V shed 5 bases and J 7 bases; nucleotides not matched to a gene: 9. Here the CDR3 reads CATSEGLAGLGNEQFF. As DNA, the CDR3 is TGTGCCACCAGCGAAGGACTAGCGGGGCTGGGAAATGAGCAGTTCTTC. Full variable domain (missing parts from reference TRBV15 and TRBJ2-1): DAMVIQNPRYQVTQFGKPVTLSCSQTLNHNVMYWYQQKSSQAPKLLFHYYDKDFNNEADTPDNFQSRRPNTSFCFLDIRSPGLGDTAMYLCATSEGLAGLGNEQFFGPGTRLTVL.

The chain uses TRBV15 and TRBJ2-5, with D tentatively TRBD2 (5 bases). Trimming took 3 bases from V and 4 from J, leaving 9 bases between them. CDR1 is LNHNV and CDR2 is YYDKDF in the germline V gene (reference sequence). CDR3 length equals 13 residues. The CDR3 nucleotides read TGTGCCACCAGCAGTGGCGGGCGAGAGACCCAGTACTTC. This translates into CATSSGGRETQYF.

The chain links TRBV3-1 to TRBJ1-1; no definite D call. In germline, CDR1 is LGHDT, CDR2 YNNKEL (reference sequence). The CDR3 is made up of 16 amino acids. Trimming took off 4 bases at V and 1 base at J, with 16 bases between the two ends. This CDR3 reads CASSPVTDSGNTEAFF. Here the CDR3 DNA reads TGTGCCAGCAGCCCAGTAACTGACTCCGGGAACACTGAAGCTTTCTTT.

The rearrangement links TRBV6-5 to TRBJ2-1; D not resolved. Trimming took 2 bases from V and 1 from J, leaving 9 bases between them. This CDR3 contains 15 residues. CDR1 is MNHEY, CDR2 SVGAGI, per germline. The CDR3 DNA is TGTGCCAGCAGTTACGGCGGCGGATCCTACAATGAGCAGTTCTTC. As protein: CASSYGGGSYNEQFF.

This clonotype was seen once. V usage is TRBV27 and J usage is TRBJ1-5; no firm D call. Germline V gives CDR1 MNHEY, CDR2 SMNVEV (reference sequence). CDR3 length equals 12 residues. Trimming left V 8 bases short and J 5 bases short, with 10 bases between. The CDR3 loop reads CASGWSHQPQHF. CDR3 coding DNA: TGTGCCAGCGGTTGGTCACATCAGCCCCAGCATTTT.

CDR3 nucleotide sequence: TGTGCCAGCAGCGTAGTTACCGAGCAGTACTTC. Amino acids: CASSVVTEQYF. V is TRBV9 and J is TRBJ2-7; no clear D gene. This CDR3 contains 11 residues. CDR1 and CDR2 (germline): SGDLS, YYNGEE. Trimming cost V 0 bases and J 6 bases, with 4 bases left between them.

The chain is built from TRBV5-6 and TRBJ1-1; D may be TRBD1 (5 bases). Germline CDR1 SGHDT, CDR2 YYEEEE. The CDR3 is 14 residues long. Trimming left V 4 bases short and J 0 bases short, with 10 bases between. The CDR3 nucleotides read TGTGCCAGCAGCCCGACAGTCATGAACACTGAAGCTTTCTTT. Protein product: CASSPTVMNTEAFF.

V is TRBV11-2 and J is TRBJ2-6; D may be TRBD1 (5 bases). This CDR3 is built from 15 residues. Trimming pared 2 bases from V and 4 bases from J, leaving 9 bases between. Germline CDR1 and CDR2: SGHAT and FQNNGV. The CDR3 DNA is TGTGCCAGCAGCTTAACACCAGGGGGGGCCAACGTCCTGACTTTC. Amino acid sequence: CASSLTPGGANVLTF.

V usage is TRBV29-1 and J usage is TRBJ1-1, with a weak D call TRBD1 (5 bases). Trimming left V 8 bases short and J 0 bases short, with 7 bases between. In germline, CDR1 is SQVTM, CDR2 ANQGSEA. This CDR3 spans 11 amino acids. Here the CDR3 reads CSLGVNTEAFF. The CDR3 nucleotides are TGCAGCTTAGGGGTGAACACTGAAGCTTTCTTT.

Here the CDR3 reads CASRQGVYEQYF. The CDR3 bases are TGCGCCAGCAGGCAGGGTGTTTACGAGCAGTACTTC. The chain is built from TRBV5-1 and TRBJ2-7; D might be TRBD1 (5 bases). This CDR3 spans 12 amino acids. Germline V gene lookup returns CDR1 SGHRS and CDR2 YFSETQ. The V end was cut by 5 bases, the J end by 4 bases, with 10 bases between.

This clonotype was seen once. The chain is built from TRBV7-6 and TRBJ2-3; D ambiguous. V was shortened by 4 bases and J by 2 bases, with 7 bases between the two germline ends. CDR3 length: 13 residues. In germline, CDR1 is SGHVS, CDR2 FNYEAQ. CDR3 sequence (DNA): TGTGCCAGCAGCTCCAGGATCACAGATACGCAGTATTTT. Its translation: CASSSRITDTQYF.

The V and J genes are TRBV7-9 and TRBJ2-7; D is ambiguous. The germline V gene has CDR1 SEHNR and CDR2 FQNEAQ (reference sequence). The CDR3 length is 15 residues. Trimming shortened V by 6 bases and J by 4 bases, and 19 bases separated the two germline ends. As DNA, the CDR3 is TGTGCCAGCAGTTTGATTAATCGAGCCGGGTACGAGCAGTACTTC. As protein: CASSLINRAGYEQYF.

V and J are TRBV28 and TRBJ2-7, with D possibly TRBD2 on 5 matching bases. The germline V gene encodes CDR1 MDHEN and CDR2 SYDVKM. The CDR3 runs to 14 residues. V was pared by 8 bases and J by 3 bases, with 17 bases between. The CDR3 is CASRTGLGDYEQYF. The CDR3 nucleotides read TGTGCCAGCCGGACGGGGTTGGGTGACTACGAGCAGTACTTC.

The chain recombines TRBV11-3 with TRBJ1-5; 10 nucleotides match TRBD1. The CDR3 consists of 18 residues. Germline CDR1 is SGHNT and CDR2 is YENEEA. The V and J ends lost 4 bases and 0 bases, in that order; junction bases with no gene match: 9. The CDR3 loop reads CASSSRRQGAISNQPQHF. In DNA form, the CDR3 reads TGTGCCAGCAGCTCCCGCCGACAGGGGGCGATTAGCAATCAGCCCCAGCATTTT.

CDR3 amino acids: CAWSQGNTEAFF. The CDR3 DNA sequence: TGTGCCTGGAGTCAGGGGAACACTGAAGCTTTCTTT. The chain uses TRBV30 and TRBJ1-1; weak D call: TRBD1 (5 bases). Germline lookup yields CDR1 GTSNPN and CDR2 SVGIG (reference sequence). Deletions cut 2 bases from V and 1 base from J, with 5 bases between. This CDR3 comprises 12 residues.

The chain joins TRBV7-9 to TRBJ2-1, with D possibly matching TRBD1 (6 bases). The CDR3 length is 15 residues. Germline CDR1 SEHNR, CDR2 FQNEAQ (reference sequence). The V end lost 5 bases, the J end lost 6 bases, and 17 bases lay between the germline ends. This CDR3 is CASSQWTGTLNEQFF. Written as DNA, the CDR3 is TGTGCCAGCAGCCAGTGGACCGGGACACTCAATGAGCAGTTCTTC.

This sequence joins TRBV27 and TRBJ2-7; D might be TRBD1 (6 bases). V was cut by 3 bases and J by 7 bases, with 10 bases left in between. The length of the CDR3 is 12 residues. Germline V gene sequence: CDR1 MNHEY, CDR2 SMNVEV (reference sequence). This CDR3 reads CASSLGAGEQYF. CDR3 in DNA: TGTGCCAGCAGTTTGGGGGCTGGTGAGCAGTACTTC.

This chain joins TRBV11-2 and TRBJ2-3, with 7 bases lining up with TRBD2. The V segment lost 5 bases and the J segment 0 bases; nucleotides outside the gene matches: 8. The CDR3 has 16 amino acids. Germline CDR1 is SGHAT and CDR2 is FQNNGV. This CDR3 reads CASSDSLAVSTDTQYF. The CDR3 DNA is TGTGCCAGCAGCGACTCCCTAGCGGTTAGCACAGATACGCAGTATTTT.

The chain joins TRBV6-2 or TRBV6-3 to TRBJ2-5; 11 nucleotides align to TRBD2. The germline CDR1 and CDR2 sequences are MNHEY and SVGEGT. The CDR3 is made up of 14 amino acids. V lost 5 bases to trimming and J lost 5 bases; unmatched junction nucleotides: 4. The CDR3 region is CASSRLAGRETQYF. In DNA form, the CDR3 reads TGTGCCAGCAGTCGACTAGCGGGGAGGGAGACCCAGTACTTC.

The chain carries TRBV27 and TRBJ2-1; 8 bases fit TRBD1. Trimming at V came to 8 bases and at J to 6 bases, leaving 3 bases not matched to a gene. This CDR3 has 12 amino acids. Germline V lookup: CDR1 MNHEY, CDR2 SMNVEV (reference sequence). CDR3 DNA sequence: TGTGCCAGCGGGGACAGGAGCAATGAGCAGTTCTTC. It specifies CASGDRSNEQFF.

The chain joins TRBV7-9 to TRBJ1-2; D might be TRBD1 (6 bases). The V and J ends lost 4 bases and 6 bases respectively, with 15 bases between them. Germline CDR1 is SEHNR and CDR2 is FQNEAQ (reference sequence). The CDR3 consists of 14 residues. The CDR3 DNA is TGTGCCAGCAGCTCAACACAGACAGGAGATGGCTACACCTTC. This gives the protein CASSSTQTGDGYTF.

The CDR3 loop reads CASSSGTGTNEKLFF. The CDR3 coding sequence is TGTGCCAGCAGCTCCGGGACAGGGACTAATGAAAAACTGTTTTTT. The rearrangement links TRBV7-6 to TRBJ1-4, with TRBD1 matching over 9 bases. This CDR3 has 15 residues. J lost 2 bases, V lost 4 bases, and 2 bases had no gene match. Germline loops: CDR1 SGHVS, CDR2 FNYEAQ.

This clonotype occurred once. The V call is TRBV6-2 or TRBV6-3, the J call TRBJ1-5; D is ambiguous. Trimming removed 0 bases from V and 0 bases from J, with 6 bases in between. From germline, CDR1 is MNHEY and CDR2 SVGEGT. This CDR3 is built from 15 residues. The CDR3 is CASSYSSASNQPQHF. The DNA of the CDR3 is TGTGCCAGCAGTTACTCCTCGGCTAGCAATCAGCCCCAGCATTTT.

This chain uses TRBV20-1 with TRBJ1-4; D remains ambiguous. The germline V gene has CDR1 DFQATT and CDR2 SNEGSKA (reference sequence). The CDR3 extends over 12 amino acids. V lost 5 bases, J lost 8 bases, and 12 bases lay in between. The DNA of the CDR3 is TGCAGTGCTCCCCGGGCGGGGGAAAAACTGTTTTTT. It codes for CSAPRAGEKLFF.

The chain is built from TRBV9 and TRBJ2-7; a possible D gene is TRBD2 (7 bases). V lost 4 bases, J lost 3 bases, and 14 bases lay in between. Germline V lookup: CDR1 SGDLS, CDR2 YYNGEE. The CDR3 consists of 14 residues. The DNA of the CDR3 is TGTGCCAGCAGCTCCCTAAGGGGGGGCTACGAGCAGTACTTC. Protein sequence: CASSSLRGGYEQYF.

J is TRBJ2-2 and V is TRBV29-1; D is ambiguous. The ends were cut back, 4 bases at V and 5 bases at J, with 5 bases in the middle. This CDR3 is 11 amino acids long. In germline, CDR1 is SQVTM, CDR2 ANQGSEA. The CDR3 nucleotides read TGCAGCGTTGGGGCAACCGGGGAGCTGTTTTTT. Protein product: CSVGATGELFF.